One sample yielded the 8 T cell receptor beta chains listed below, sequenced in a study of blood T cell repertoires in COVID-19. Produced via immunoSEQ multiplex PCR; TCRdb's table is partial and in-frame only. Among around 300,000 clones listed, approximately 88% were seen once. Sequencing was carried out using peripheral blood. The receptors were sampled from a middle-aged woman who had recovered from COVID-19.

This clone occurred once. The gene calls are TRBV12-2 and TRBJ2-7; the listed D gene, TRBD2, was not tested against the DNA. TRBV12-2 counts as a pseudogene. The CDR3 consists of 16 residues. Here the CDR3 reads CASRLALSGIEYEQYF. CDR3 DNA: TGTGCAAGTCGCTTAGCTCTGAGCGGGATCGAATACGAGCAGTACTTC.

V gene TRBV7-3 combines with J gene TRBJ2-6; perhaps TRBD2 as D (6 bases). The CDR3 has 15 residues. CDR1 and CDR2 from the germline V gene are SGHTA and FQGTGA. V was trimmed by 5 bases and J by 2 bases, leaving 10 bases between them. CDR3 nucleotides: TGTGCCAGCAGCCAGGGACTTGCTGGGGCCAACGTCCTGACTTTC. This sequence encodes CASSQGLAGANVLTF.

This clone was observed once. This chain uses TRBV9 with TRBJ1-4; D remains ambiguous. This CDR3 spans 15 amino acids. Germline V gives CDR1 SGDLS, CDR2 YYNGEE. The V end was cut by 0 bases, the J end by 1 base, with 7 bases between. The CDR3 nucleotides read TGTGCCAGCAGCGTAGGGGAGGGAACTAATGAAAAACTGTTTTTT. Amino acids: CASSVGEGTNEKLFF.

This sequence joins TRBV5-4 and TRBJ2-1; D is perhaps TRBD1 (5 bases). The CDR3 totals 15 residues. Germline V gives CDR1 SGHNT, CDR2 YYREEE (reference sequence). V was pared by 3 bases and J by 2 bases, with 12 bases between. Here the CDR3 DNA reads TGTGCCAGCAGCTCAGGGTTATCCACCTACAATGAGCAGTTCTTC. Translated: CASSSGLSTYNEQFF.

CDR3 amino acids: CASSAGHGYTF. CDR3 nucleotide sequence: TGTGCCAGCAGCGCCGGTCATGGCTACACCTTC. V usage is TRBV7-8 and J usage is TRBJ1-2; D is unresolved. This CDR3 comprises 11 residues. Germline V gene sequence: CDR1 SGHVS, CDR2 FQNEAQ. Trimming took off 5 bases at V and 6 bases at J, with 7 bases between the two ends.

The chain has TRBV3-1 (or the pseudogene TRBV3-2) and TRBJ2-7, with D perhaps TRBD2 (6 bases). CDR1 LGHDT and CDR2 YNNKEL come from the germline V gene (reference sequence). CDR3 size: 16 residues. Trimming shortened V by 1 base and J by 5 bases, and 18 bases separated the two germline ends. Here the CDR3 DNA reads TGTGCCAGCAGCCAAGCGGGACTCCGCCAGTCGAACGAGCAGTACTTC. It encodes CASSQAGLRQSNEQYF.

The table lists this clone with a few counts. This chain joins TRBV20-1 and TRBJ1-2; D is possibly TRBD1 (6 bases). The CDR3 sequence is 11 residues long. Deletions cut 6 bases from V and 12 bases from J, with 17 bases between. The germline V gene has CDR1 DFQATT and CDR2 SNEGSKA (reference sequence). The CDR3 reads CSAKKGDADTF. The CDR3 bases are TGCAGTGCGAAGAAGGGGGATGCCGACACCTTC.

This chain uses TRBV5-1 with TRBJ2-1, with TRBD2 matching 8 bases. Trimming took 4 bases from V and 6 from J; bases not matched to a gene: 9. This CDR3 contains 15 residues. The germline gives CDR1 SGHRS, CDR2 YFSETQ. The CDR3 nucleotides are TGCGCCAGCAGCCTAACTAGCGGAGGGGGCAATGAGCAGTTCTTC. This sequence encodes CASSLTSGGGNEQFF.